Listed here are 22 T cell receptor beta chains from one sample, sequenced in a study of blood T cell repertoires in COVID-19 (dated by TCRdb to 2018 to 2020). The receptor library was made with the immunoSEQ multiplex PCR assay. As stored in TCRdb, this immuneACCESS dataset retains in-frame rearrangements with V and J assigned. A fraction of the clones does not appear; measured against another copy, unresolved V genes explain less than half of the discrepancy, and the remainder lacks a known reason. For this sample there are nearly 300,000 clones; about four fifths appear just once. 1.4% to 1.5% of the sample goes to the ten largest clones. The sequencing input was peripheral blood. These receptors all stem from a human donor with COVID-19, enrolled during active disease. The donor label of this sample is uncertain.

This chain joins TRBV18 and TRBJ2-7, with 7 bases that match TRBD1. Germline loops: CDR1 KGHSH, CDR2 LQKENI. CDR3 size: 13 residues. Unmatched junction bases numbered 3, after V lost 3 bases and J lost 4 bases. DNA for the CDR3: TGTGCCAGCTCACCTCTACAGGGGTACGAGCAGTACTTC. Translation gives CASSPLQGYEQYF.

The chain couples TRBV9 to TRBJ2-2, with D possibly being TRBD1 (6 bases). V gave up 4 bases and J gave up 7 bases, with 17 bases separating them. CDR3 length: 15 amino acids. Germline lookup yields CDR1 SGDLS and CDR2 YYNGEE. CDR3 bases: TGTGCCAGCAGCAAGGGCAGGGGATACGGCGGGGAGCTGTTTTTT. This sequence encodes CASSKGRGYGGELFF.

The rearrangement links TRBV28 to TRBJ1-4; D is undetermined. This CDR3 is 16 amino acids long. Trimming took 6 bases from V and 3 from J, leaving 17 bases between them. The germline CDR1 and CDR2 sequences are MDHEN and SYDVKM. The CDR3 coding sequence is TGTGCCAGCAGGGTCGTCGGGGAGGGCTCTAATGAAAAACTGTTTTTT. Translation gives CASRVVGEGSNEKLFF.

The chain couples TRBV30 to TRBJ2-1, with 11 bases that match TRBD2. The CDR3 totals 16 residues. Looked up from germline, CDR1 is GTSNPN and CDR2 is SVGIG (reference sequence). Unmatched junction bases numbered 13, after V lost 4 bases and J lost 8 bases. The CDR3 sequence: CAWNRLLAGVGDEQFF. The CDR3 DNA follows: TGTGCCTGGAACCGGCTACTAGCGGGAGTTGGGGATGAGCAGTTCTTC.

The chain recombines TRBV10-3 with TRBJ2-3, with TRBD1 matching 9 bases. CDR1 ENHRY and CDR2 SYGVKD come from the germline V gene. V lost 2 bases and J lost 5; bases outside the gene matches: 8. The CDR3 is 16 amino acids. The CDR3 loop reads CAISEPGQGRGDTQYF. In DNA form, the CDR3 reads TGTGCCATCAGTGAGCCTGGACAGGGGCGCGGAGATACGCAGTATTTT.

V gene TRBV28 combines with J gene TRBJ2-1; unclear D gene. V lost 10 bases, J lost 0 bases, and 7 bases lay in between. The CDR3 totals 12 residues. Germline V gives CDR1 MDHEN, CDR2 SYDVKM. The CDR3 coding sequence is TGTGCCACCGAGAGCTCCTACAATGAGCAGTTCTTC. Amino acid sequence: CATESSYNEQFF.

This clone was recorded a few times. J is TRBJ2-1 and V is TRBV2, with TRBD2 matching 10 bases. Germline assignment: CDR1 SNHLY and CDR2 FYNNEI. The CDR3 is 16 amino acids. After removal of 0 bases from V and 10 bases from J, the junction contained 9 bases not matched to a gene. The CDR3 reads CASSEALAGAGYEQFF. CDR3 DNA: TGTGCCAGCAGTGAAGCGCTAGCGGGGGCCGGCTACGAGCAGTTCTTC.

This clone has more than one count but fewer than ten. This sequence joins TRBV7-9 and TRBJ1-5; 8 nucleotides agree with TRBD1. From germline, CDR1 is SEHNR and CDR2 FQNEAQ (reference sequence). The CDR3 spans 15 residues. Trimming cost V 5 bases and J 2 bases; bases outside gene matches: 5. The CDR3 reads CASSKGTGGNQPQHF. In nucleotides, the CDR3 is TGTGCCAGCAGCAAGGGGACAGGCGGCAATCAGCCCCAGCATTTT.

This sequence joins TRBV5-1 and TRBJ1-4; D is perhaps TRBD1 (5 bases). The germline CDR1 and CDR2 sequences are SGHRS and YFSETQ. The CDR3 contains 13 residues. Trimming pared 2 bases from V and 10 bases from J, leaving 12 bases between. The CDR3 sequence is CASSLSGNGKLFF. Written as DNA, the CDR3 is TGCGCCAGCAGCTTATCAGGGAACGGAAAACTGTTTTTT.

The gene calls are TRBV5-4 and TRBJ1-2; D possibly corresponds to TRBD1 (5 bases). The germline V gene encodes CDR1 SGHNT and CDR2 YYREEE (reference sequence). Trimming pared 0 bases from V and 4 bases from J, leaving 7 bases between. The CDR3 is 13 residues long. This CDR3 reads CASSLAGVYGYTF. The CDR3 nucleotides are TGTGCCAGCAGCTTGGCGGGGGTCTATGGCTACACCTTC.

This chain links TRBV6-5 with TRBJ1-5; D is unresolved. The CDR3 loop spans 13 amino acids. V shed 2 bases and J shed 7 bases, with 9 bases lying between them. The germline V gene has CDR1 MNHEY and CDR2 SVGAGI. In nucleotides, the CDR3 is TGTGCCAGCAGTTACGTGGGAGAACAGCCCCAGCATTTT. Protein product: CASSYVGEQPQHF.

The chain is built from TRBV28 and TRBJ1-5; D remains unclear. CDR1 is MDHEN and CDR2 is SYDVKM in the germline V gene. The CDR3 has 18 residues. V lost 9 bases to trimming and J lost 0 bases, with 24 bases between them. CDR3 sequence reads: CASNAGYLNYRSNQPQHF. The CDR3 bases are TGTGCCAGTAATGCGGGCTACTTAAACTACCGTAGCAATCAGCCCCAGCATTTT. The whole variable domain, remainder taken from reference TRBV28 and TRBJ1-5, is DVKVTQSSRYLVKRTGEKVFLECVQDMDHENMFWYRQDPGLGLRLIYFSYDVKMKEKGDIPEGYSVSREKKERFSLILESASTNQTSMYLCASNAGYLNYRSNQPQHFGDGTRLSIL.

The J gene is TRBJ2-7, the V gene TRBV6-5; D gene uncertain. The V gene lost 7 bases and the J gene lost 2 bases, with 15 bases spanning the gap. The CDR3 length is 14 residues. In germline, CDR1 is MNHEY, CDR2 SVGAGI. The CDR3 sequence: CASITYAGTYEQYF. As DNA, the CDR3 is TGTGCCAGCATTACCTACGCAGGTACCTACGAGCAGTACTTC.

For the CDR3, the DNA is TGCGCCAGCAGCTTGGCATTGGGGGCTCGGGCCAACGTCCTGACTTTC. It is translated as CASSLALGARANVLTF. The chain links TRBV5-1 to TRBJ2-6, with D maybe TRBD1 (6 bases). From germline, CDR1 is SGHRS and CDR2 YFSETQ. V lost 0 bases, J lost 5 bases, and 12 bases lay in between. The CDR3 has 16 amino acids.

This clone has more than one count but fewer than ten. The CDR3 reads CATSRDKGRQGGTEAFF. CDR3 bases: TGTGCCACCAGCAGAGATAAAGGTAGGCAGGGAGGCACTGAAGCTTTCTTT. The chain uses TRBV15 and TRBJ1-1, with a possible D match to TRBD1 (5 bases). CDR3 length equals 17 residues. Looked up from germline, CDR1 is LNHNV and CDR2 is YYDKDF (reference sequence). Trimming removed 0 bases at V and 4 bases at J, with 18 bases between.

Details on this clone: At one end the junction does not follow the germline gene, possibly because of a read error. The J gene is TRBJ2-3, the V gene TRBV19; 8 nucleotides line up with TRBD2. Germline CDR1 LNHDA, CDR2 SQIVND (reference sequence). This CDR3 is 14 amino acids long. The CDR3 loop reads CASSIAGYTDTQYF. The CDR3 region has the DNA TGTGCCAGTAGCATAGCGGGGTACACAGATACGCAGTATTTT.

This chain connects TRBV11-2 to TRBJ2-7; 8 bases line up with TRBD1. CDR1 and CDR2 (germline): SGHAT, FQNNGV. The CDR3 sequence is 14 residues long. V lost 5 bases, J lost 1 base, and 4 bases stayed unmatched. The CDR3 DNA follows: TGTGCCAGCAGCCCGGACAGGGTGTCCTACGAGCAGTACTTC. Translating gives CASSPDRVSYEQYF.

The CDR3 is CASTHLAGGSYEQFF. CDR3 sequence (DNA): TGTGCCAGCACCCATCTAGCGGGAGGGAGTTATGAGCAGTTCTTC. V and J are TRBV27 and TRBJ2-1, with 12 bases that match TRBD2. This CDR3 contains 15 residues. The trim removed 7 bases at V and 8 bases at J, leaving 9 bases unmatched. Per the germline V gene, CDR1 is MNHEY and CDR2 is SMNVEV (reference sequence).

The chain employs TRBV5-5 and TRBJ1-1; a weak D match, TRBD1 (6 bases). The CDR3 contains 14 residues. From germline, CDR1 is SGHKS and CDR2 YYEKEE (reference sequence). Trimming pared 4 bases from V and 1 base from J, leaving 11 bases between. CDR3 nucleotides: TGTGCCAGCAGCCTAATGGACAGGAACACTGAAGCTTTCTTT. This gives the protein CASSLMDRNTEAFF.

The chain uses TRBV5-5 and TRBJ1-1; possible D gene TRBD1, 5 bases. V lost 0 bases and J 4 bases, leaving 13 bases between the germline ends. The CDR3 is made up of 15 amino acids. Germline V gene sequence: CDR1 SGHKS, CDR2 YYEKEE (reference sequence). The CDR3 here is CASSLALWGGTEAFF. The CDR3 coding sequence is TGTGCCAGCAGCTTGGCCTTGTGGGGGGGCACTGAAGCTTTCTTT. Using reference TRBV5-5 and TRBJ1-1 for the parts outside the CDR3, the full variable domain is DAGVTQSPTHLIKTRGQQVTLRCSPISGHKSVSWYQQVLGQGPQFIFQYYEKEERGRGNFPDRFSARQFPNYSSELNVNALLLGDSALYLCASSLALWGGTEAFFGQGTRLTVV.

V usage is TRBV7-8 and J usage is TRBJ1-2; the D gene is possibly TRBD1 (5 bases). Trimming cost V 5 bases and J 2 bases, with 15 bases left between them. This CDR3 comprises 15 residues. Germline loops: CDR1 SGHVS, CDR2 FQNEAQ. The CDR3 DNA follows: TGTGCCAGCAGCCCAGCCAGGCGACAGAACTATGGCTACACCTTC. This gives the protein CASSPARRQNYGYTF.

The V and J genes are TRBV4-3 and TRBJ2-2; unclear D gene. Germline assignment: CDR1 LGHNA and CDR2 YSLEER. This CDR3 spans 14 amino acids. The V gene lost 0 bases and the J gene lost 1 base, with 3 bases spanning the gap. This CDR3 is CASSQDRNTGELFF. The CDR3, as DNA: TGCGCCAGCAGCCAAGACAGGAACACCGGGGAGCTGTTTTTT.